The entry below gives a single T cell receptor beta chain sequence along with its context. As yet, its antigen is unknown. Primers included in the PCR were 60 Vbeta and 13 Jbeta primers. The method was immunoSEQ multiplex PCR; TCRdb's version includes in-frame clones alone and lacks a portion of them. This table has 110,000 to 150,000 clones, over 60% appearing once. The trim removed 5 bases at V and 2 bases at J, leaving 5 bases unmatched. Germline V gives CDR1 PRHDT, CDR2 FYEKMQ (reference sequence). CDR3 size: 14 residues. This sample stems from a study of cytomegalovirus exposure and HLA in healthy donors. General study findings and limits: A few V segments could not be told apart, such as TRBV6-2 and TRBV6-3, and were left out.

The sequence came from a woman in her twenties or thirties in good health and CMV-seronegative. V and J are TRBV13 and TRBJ1-1, with 7 positions matching TRBD1. The material sequenced was PBMCs. The CDR3 nucleotides are TGTGCCAGCAGCCGAAGGGGGCTTAACACTGAAGCTTTCTTT. Its translation is CASSRRGLNTEAFF.